Listed below are T cell receptor beta chains from one sample, sequenced in a study of CD8 T cells in cerebrospinal fluid in Alzheimer's disease. TCRdb re-called the 10x single-cell sequencing reads and catalogs CDR3 proteins one per entry, DNA excluded. Here the sample table reports more than 1,000 distinct CDR3 sequences. Specimen: cerebrospinal fluid. The receptors were sampled from a human donor in good health. Each CDR3 is given with its conserved first and last residue. A clone size is listed for some rows: how often the clone was seen (once, few, many), or a class if it is expanded.

clone_size j_call v_call cdr3_aa
medium-sized TRBJ1-3 TRBV12-3/TRBV12-4 CASSPPASGNTIYF
medium-sized TRBJ1-3 TRBV2 CASKQDSTSGNTIYF
medium-sized TRBJ2-7 TRBV5-1 CASSPRGGAEQYF
large TRBJ2-5 TRBV2 CASRTSGQGTETQYF
large TRBJ1-1 TRBV7-3 CASSTGPTDTEAFF
medium-sized TRBJ2-7 TRBV3-1 CASSQDYGSGIEQYF
NA TRBJ2-2 TRBV10-1 CASRSQGVVNRELFF
medium-sized TRBJ2-1 TRBV5-1 CASSLGLADLAGNEQFF
NA TRBJ1-2 TRBV28 CATAGGGPNYGYTF
medium-sized TRBJ2-3 TRBV6-2/TRBV6-3 CASTLAGRADTQYF
medium-sized TRBJ2-1 TRBV11-2 CASSLVDGGFEQFF
medium-sized TRBJ2-1 TRBV5-1 CASRVDPAGGMYEQFF
medium-sized TRBJ2-1 TRBV15 CATSRDMLGLAGVYEQFF
medium-sized TRBJ2-1 TRBV4-2 CASSQEGRADNEQFF
medium-sized TRBJ2-1 TRBV4-3 CASSHDASGDIYNEQFF
medium-sized TRBJ1-1 TRBV6-5 CASSLRGVRDSRGTEAFF
large TRBJ2-1 TRBV10-3 CAISERGTSGSYNEQFF
medium-sized TRBJ2-7 TRBV2 CAGNGGRTYEQYF
NA TRBJ2-2 TRBV19 CASRAGQQNTGELFF
large TRBJ1-1 TRBV7-2 CASSLRPGNTEAFF
large TRBJ2-3 TRBV20-1 CSARELAGVSTDTQYF
medium-sized TRBJ2-1 TRBV7-9 CASRTLHLAGGIYNEQFF
large TRBJ2-1 TRBV12-3/TRBV12-4 CASSRPEGGSYNEQFF
medium-sized TRBJ1-2 TRBV11-2 CASSLSKGVIYGYTF
medium-sized TRBJ2-2 TRBV15 CATSRDMTGNTGELFF
large TRBJ1-5 TRBV5-1 CASSLDPNRDNQPQHF
medium-sized TRBJ2-2 TRBV2 CASSEMSGENTGELFF
NA TRBJ2-2 TRBV7-2 CASSLAHVSNTGELFF
medium-sized TRBJ1-5 TRBV19 CASSMMSNQPQHF
large TRBJ2-2 TRBV19 CASSMVLAGSTGELFF
medium-sized TRBJ1-3 TRBV2 CASSGAQSASGNTIYF
large TRBJ2-1 TRBV2 CASSARGSYNEQFF
medium-sized TRBJ2-2 TRBV13 CASSFGRASTGELFF